Listed below are T cell receptor beta chains from one sample, sequenced in a study of blood T cell repertoires in COVID-19. Generated by immunoSEQ multiplex PCR, the TCRdb table keeps only in-frame clones and is missing some. The sample carries under 150,000 clones, 86% recorded once. Sequenced material: PBMCs or T cells enriched from blood (not recorded which). These receptor sequences come from a woman between 50 and 59 years old who had recovered from COVID-19. CDR3s include the opening cysteine and the closing phenylalanine or tryptophan. A D gene is named only where the DNA matches it firmly. Clone size is given for some rows only: seen once, a few or many times, or a class if the clone is expanded.

clone_size	v_call	d_call	j_call	cdr3_nt	cdr3_aa
.	TRBV4-1	.	TRBJ2-2	TGCGCCAGCAGCCAACAACAGAACACCGGGGAGCTGTTTTTT	CASSQQQNTGELFF
.	TRBV6-5	TRBD2	TRBJ2-7	TGTGCCAGCAGTTCCGTGACTAGCGGGACCTACGAGCAGTACTTC	CASSSVTSGTYEQYF
.	TRBV15	.	TRBJ2-7	TGTGCCACCAGCAGAGAGTCAGGGGATTCCTACGAGCAGTACTTC	CATSRESGDSYEQYF
.	TRBV5-1	.	TRBJ2-1	TGCGCCAGCAACCTCTGGGCCAGGGCCTCCTACAATGAGCAGTTCTTC	CASNLWARASYNEQFF
.	TRBV18	.	TRBJ1-1	TGTGCCAGCTCACCACTTATGAACACTGAAGCTTTCTTT	CASSPLMNTEAFF
.	TRBV28	TRBD2	TRBJ2-3	TGTGCCAGCAGCCCGCCGGGACTAGCGGGGGAAGGTCGTAGAGATACGCAGTATTTT	CASSPPGLAGEGRRDTQYF
.	TRBV11-2	.	TRBJ1-1	TGTGCCAGCAGCTTCTGGACAGATTTGAACACTGAAGCTTTCTTT	CASSFWTDLNTEAFF
.	TRBV30	TRBD2	TRBJ2-3	TGTGCCTGGAGTGTACAGCGGGGGGGTAAAGCAGATACGCAGTATTTT	CAWSVQRGGKADTQYF
.	TRBV12-3/TRBV12-4	.	TRBJ2-1	TGTGCCAGCAGATCCAACAATGAGCAGTTCTTC	CASRSNNEQFF
once	TRBV11-2	TRBD1	TRBJ1-1	TGTGCCAGCAGCGGGACAGGGCTTGAAGCTTTCTTT	CASSGTGLEAFF
.	TRBV7-9	.	TRBJ1-5	TGTGCCAGCAGCGGGGGCGGGAATCAGCCCCAGCATTTT	CASSGGGNQPQHF
.	TRBV3-1/TRBV3-2	TRBD2	TRBJ2-5	TGTGCCAGCAGCTCCAGACTAGCGGGGATGGAGACCCAGTACTTC	CASSSRLAGMETQYF
once	TRBV6-2/TRBV6-3	.	TRBJ2-7	TGTGCCAGCAGTTACTCGACATACGAGCAGTACTTC	CASSYSTYEQYF
once	TRBV19	.	TRBJ2-7	TGTGCCGCTGGGGGGGGCCCCTACGAGCAGTACTTC	CAAGGGPYEQYF
.	TRBV2	TRBD2	TRBJ2-1	TGTGCCAGCATGGGGACTAGCGGGGGAAACAATGAGCAGTTCTTC	CASMGTSGGNNEQFF
.	TRBV2	.	TRBJ1-5	TGTGCCAGCAGGGCCGCCGGGTATAGCAATCAGCCCCAGCATTTT	CASRAAGYSNQPQHF
few	TRBV12-3/TRBV12-4	.	TRBJ1-2	TGTGCCAGCAGATCCTATTTGGTTGATGGCTACACCTTC	CASRSYLVDGYTF
.	TRBV19	TRBD1	TRBJ1-2	TGTGCCAGTAGTACCCCTCAGGGGGCCGGCTATGGCTACACCTTC	CASSTPQGAGYGYTF
.	TRBV6-5	.	TRBJ2-1	TGTGCCAGCGGGGTAGGACAGAGCTCCTACAATGAGCAGTTCTTC	CASGVGQSSYNEQFF
.	TRBV27	TRBD2	TRBJ2-5	TGTGCCAGCAGTTTTAGCGGGGGGGCCTCACGGGAGACCCAGTACTTC	CASSFSGGASRETQYF
.	TRBV6-5	.	TRBJ2-7	TGTGCCAGCAGTCCGGGACAAACCTACGAGCAGTACTTC	CASSPGQTYEQYF
.	TRBV3-1/TRBV3-2	.	TRBJ2-3	TGTGCCAGCAGTGGTCGCGGGACAGATACGCAGTATTTT	CASSGRGTDTQYF
once	TRBV29-1	.	TRBJ1-2	TGCAGCGTTGAAGAGGGCTCTAACTATGGCTACACCTTC	CSVEEGSNYGYTF
.	TRBV25-1	TRBD1	TRBJ1-2	TGTGCCAGCAGTGTGGGACAGCGGACGGCGGTGCAGGGCTACACCTTC	CASSVGQRTAVQGYTF
.	TRBV7-3	TRBD2	TRBJ2-3	TGTGCCAGCAGCCCGGAGTTGGAGACTAGCGGGGGAACCACAGATACGCAGTATTTT	CASSPELETSGGTTDTQYF
.	TRBV5-6	TRBD1	TRBJ2-7	TGTGCCAGCAGTCCGCCGGGACAGGGGATTCCCTACGAGCAGTACTTC	CASSPPGQGIPYEQYF
few	TRBV19	TRBD1	TRBJ1-5	TGTGCCAGTACCCCAGGAGGGACAGGGGGCGATCGGCGCAATCAGCCCCAGCATTTT	CASTPGGTGGDRRNQPQHF
.	TRBV11-2	TRBD1	TRBJ1-5	TGTGCCAGCAGCGTAGGGACAGGCAATCAGCCCCAGCATTTT	CASSVGTGNQPQHF
.	TRBV3-1/TRBV3-2	TRBD2	TRBJ2-2	TGTGCCAGCAGCCGAGGGGAGGGCTCTCGGGGCACCGGGGAGCTGTTTTTT	CASSRGEGSRGTGELFF
.	TRBV11-2	TRBD1	TRBJ1-2	TGTGCCAGCAGCTTAGCTTATAGACAGGGCGACTATGGCTACACCTTC	CASSLAYRQGDYGYTF
.	TRBV7-9	TRBD1	TRBJ1-2	TGTGCCAGCAGCTCGGCCGGGACAGGGTATTATGATGGCTACACCTTC	CASSSAGTGYYDGYTF
.	TRBV6-5	.	TRBJ1-2	TGTGCCAGCATGTCCTTATATGGCTACACCTTC	CASMSLYGYTF
.	TRBV2	TRBD1	TRBJ2-5	TGTGCCAGCAGTGTCCCGAAGGGACAGTCCGAAGAGACCCAGTACTTC	CASSVPKGQSEETQYF
.	TRBV7-3	.	TRBJ2-7	TGTGCCAGCAGAGAGGCAGGGAACGAGCAGTACTTC	CASREAGNEQYF
.	TRBV27	TRBD2	TRBJ2-1	TGTGCCAGCAGTTTCCCCACTAGCGGGAGCTCCTACAATGAGCAGTTCTTC	CASSFPTSGSSYNEQFF
.	TRBV11-3	TRBD1	TRBJ1-1	TGTGCCAGCAGCTATAGGGCAGGGGGCAAGAACACTGAAGCTTTCTTT	CASSYRAGGKNTEAFF
.	TRBV5-1	TRBD2	TRBJ2-3	TGCGCCAGCAGCGGACTAGCGGGGGTGATCACTTACACAGATACGCAGTATTTT	CASSGLAGVITYTDTQYF
few	TRBV5-4	.	TRBJ2-7	TGTGCCAGCAGCTTGGACAGAAGCTCCTACGAGCAGTACTTC	CASSLDRSSYEQYF
.	TRBV3-1/TRBV3-2	.	TRBJ1-4	TGTGCCAGCAGCCAACCCGGGGAAACGGAAAAACTGTTTTTT	CASSQPGETEKLFF
.	TRBV6-2/TRBV6-3	.	TRBJ2-5	TGTGCCAGCAGCGGACAGACCACCCAGTACTTC	CASSGQTTQYF
.	TRBV2	.	TRBJ2-3	TGTGCCAGCAGAACAGGGGGGGGCCCAGATACGCAGTATTTT	CASRTGGGPDTQYF
.	TRBV5-5	TRBD1	TRBJ2-5	TGTGCCAGCAGCTGGAGGACAGGGGGCGCGGAGACCCAGTACTTC	CASSWRTGGAETQYF
.	TRBV5-6	.	TRBJ2-3	TGTGCCAGCAGCTTCCCGACAGGCGGTAACACAGATACGCAGTATTTT	CASSFPTGGNTDTQYF
.	TRBV3-1/TRBV3-2	TRBD1	TRBJ2-7	TGTGCCAGCAGGCGTCTGGGGACAGATGCCCCACAACCTTTCTACGAGCAGTACTTC	CASRRLGTDAPQPFYEQYF
.	TRBV13	TRBD1	TRBJ1-5	TGTGCCAGCAGGCAGGGCGGACAGGGGGCGGGTCAGCCCCAGCATTTT	CASRQGGQGAGQPQHF
.	TRBV29-1	.	TRBJ2-7	TGCAGCGTCGCCCGTGGGGCTTCGGCGCGCGAGCAGTACTTC	CSVARGASAREQYF
.	TRBV10-3	.	TRBJ2-7	TGTGCCATCAGTGAGTCCTGGGGAGACGAGCAGTACTTC	CAISESWGDEQYF